The 31 T cell receptor beta chains below were found in one sample sequenced in a study of T cell responses to AZD1222 COVID-19 vaccine. Generated by immunoSEQ multiplex PCR, the TCRdb table keeps only in-frame clones and is missing some. The sample lists around 130,000 clones; about 90% were seen once. The specimen comprised peripheral blood, sampled 28 days after the second AZD1222 dose. The receptors come from an adult who received the AZD1222 COVID-19 vaccine.

The V gene is TRBV5-6, the J gene TRBJ1-1; D remains ambiguous. CDR1 is SGHDT and CDR2 is YYEEEE in the germline V gene. The length of the CDR3 is 11 residues. V dropped 2 bases and J dropped 11 bases, with 10 bases sitting between them. The CDR3 reads CASSFGDRAFF. The CDR3 coding sequence is TGTGCCAGCAGCTTTGGAGATAGGGCTTTCTTT.

The V call is TRBV7-2, the J call TRBJ1-2, with D possibly being TRBD1 (6 bases). V lost 0 bases and J 6 bases, leaving 20 bases between the germline ends. The CDR3 consists of 17 residues. CDR1 is SGHTA and CDR2 is FQGNSA in the germline V gene. The CDR3 nucleotides read TGTGCCAGCAGCTTAGCGGGGGCGTCCCGCATTAATGATGGCTACACCTTC. It encodes CASSLAGASRINDGYTF. The variable domain in full, with the rest retrieved from reference TRBV7-2 and TRBJ1-2, is GAGVSQSPSNKVTEKGKDVELRCDPISGHTALYWYRQSLGQGLEFLIYFQGNSAPDKSGLPSDRFSAERTGGSVSTLTIQRTQQEDSAVYLCASSLAGASRINDGYTFGSGTRLTVV.

This chain uses TRBV6-2 or TRBV6-3 with TRBJ2-3; D is ambiguous. Trimming stripped 6 bases from V and 8 bases from J, with 18 bases between. Germline loops: CDR1 MNHEY, CDR2 SVGEGT. CDR3 length: 14 residues. In nucleotides, the CDR3 is TGTGCCAGCAGCCCTCCGAACCGCATGGTTACGCAGTATTTT. It is translated as CASSPPNRMVTQYF.

The chain has TRBV2 and TRBJ1-5; possibly TRBD1 for D (5 bases). Germline loops: CDR1 SNHLY, CDR2 FYNNEI. V was clipped by 6 bases and J by 6 bases, with 9 bases between them. The CDR3 totals 12 residues. CDR3 amino acids: CASRQGGQPQHF. The CDR3 DNA sequence: TGTGCCAGCAGGCAGGGCGGTCAGCCCCAGCATTTT.

This sequence joins TRBV12-5 and TRBJ2-1, with 7 bases lining up with TRBD1. The germline V gene encodes CDR1 LGHNT and CDR2 FRNRAP. The CDR3 loop spans 13 amino acids. V lost 2 bases to trimming and J lost 6 bases; unmatched junction nucleotides: 1. The CDR3 bases are TGTGCTAGTGGTTTGAGACAGGGCAATGAGCAGTTCTTC. Translated: CASGLRQGNEQFF.

The chain has TRBV7-2 and TRBJ2-1, with unresolved D. CDR1 and CDR2 from the germline V gene are SGHTA and FQGNSA. The CDR3 spans 15 residues. The germline V and J ends were trimmed by 5 bases and 4 bases, with 15 bases remaining between them. CDR3 in amino acids: CASSLGSTPYNEQFF. CDR3 DNA: TGTGCCAGCAGCCTTGGGTCTACACCGTACAATGAGCAGTTCTTC. Complete variable domain (other parts from reference TRBV7-2 and TRBJ2-1): GAGVSQSPSNKVTEKGKDVELRCDPISGHTALYWYRQSLGQGLEFLIYFQGNSAPDKSGLPSDRFSAERTGGSVSTLTIQRTQQEDSAVYLCASSLGSTPYNEQFFGPGTRLTVL.

The chain uses TRBV12-3 or TRBV12-4 and TRBJ2-4, with 9 bases that match TRBD1. This CDR3 is built from 11 residues. Germline trimming cut 8 bases from V and 13 bases from J; bases unmatched to any gene: 6. CDR3 DNA sequence: TGTGCCAGCGGACAGGGGAGCCTACAGTACTTC. Protein product: CASGQGSLQYF.

The rearrangement joins TRBV12-3 or TRBV12-4 to TRBJ1-1, with D uncertain. This CDR3 is built from 11 residues. Trimming removed 4 bases from V and 6 bases from J, with 6 bases in between. In DNA form, the CDR3 reads TGTGCCAGCAGTTGGGGTCCTGAAGCTTTCTTT. This gives the protein CASSWGPEAFF.

CDR3 in DNA: TGTGCCAGCAGTGGGTCTGTCGGGACACTCTCCTACGAGCAGTACTTC. Translated: CASSGSVGTLSYEQYF. V is TRBV25-1 and J is TRBJ2-7; the D gene is possibly TRBD1 (6 bases). CDR1 is MGHDK and CDR2 is SYGVNS in the germline V gene. CDR3 size: 16 residues. V was cut by 4 bases and J by 0 bases, with 16 bases left in between.

V is TRBV9 and J is TRBJ1-4; no clear D gene. This CDR3 is 14 amino acids long. V dropped 5 bases and J dropped 7 bases, with 15 bases sitting between them. Germline V gene lookup returns CDR1 SGDLS and CDR2 YYNGEE. CDR3 amino acids: CASSPSVSGEKLFF. The CDR3 DNA sequence: TGTGCCAGCAGTCCCTCGGTTAGCGGTGAAAAACTGTTTTTT. The full variable domain, its missing parts supplied by reference TRBV9 and TRBJ1-4, is DSGVTQTPKHLITATGQRVTLRCSPRSGDLSVYWYQQSLDQGLQFLIQYYNGEERAKGNILERFSAQQFPDLHSELNLSSLELGDSALYFCASSPSVSGEKLFFGSGTQLSVL.

The rearrangement joins TRBV12-3 or TRBV12-4 to TRBJ1-5; D gene ambiguous. The V end lost 6 bases, the J end lost 7 bases, and 10 bases lay between the germline ends. The CDR3 length is 12 residues. In DNA form, the CDR3 reads TGTGCCAGCAGAAGGGTGGGCCAGCCCCAGCATTTT. It encodes CASRRVGQPQHF.

The rearrangement links TRBV6-5 to TRBJ1-2, with D maybe TRBD1 (5 bases). The germline CDR1 and CDR2 sequences are MNHEY and SVGAGI. The CDR3 is 13 amino acids. The ends were cut back, 4 bases at V and 8 bases at J, with 14 bases in the middle. CDR3 sequence: CASSSGTGFGYTF. The CDR3 nucleotides are TGTGCCAGCAGTTCTGGCACAGGTTTCGGCTACACCTTC.

This chain uses TRBV15 with TRBJ2-1; 8 bases match TRBD2. This CDR3 has 16 residues. V shed 1 base and J 2 bases; nucleotides not matched to a gene: 4. The V gene's germline CDR1 is LNHNV and CDR2 YYDKDF (reference sequence). Here the CDR3 reads CATSRALSGTYNEQFF. The CDR3 bases are TGTGCCACCAGCAGAGCCCTTAGCGGGACCTACAATGAGCAGTTCTTC. The whole variable domain, filled in from reference TRBV15 and TRBJ2-1, reads DAMVIQNPRYQVTQFGKPVTLSCSQTLNHNVMYWYQQKSSQAPKLLFHYYDKDFNNEADTPDNFQSRRPNTSFCFLDIRSPGLGDTAMYLCATSRALSGTYNEQFFGPGTRLTVL.

CDR3 nucleotide sequence: TGTGCCAGCAGCCCTCTAGCGGGGGGAGCGGATGAGCAGTTCTTC. Translated: CASSPLAGGADEQFF. V gene TRBV14 combines with J gene TRBJ2-1, with 11 bases fitting TRBD2. CDR1 and CDR2 (germline): SGHDN, FVKESK. This CDR3 has 15 amino acids. With 4 bases clipped from V and 8 bases from J, the junction kept 7 bases outside the gene matches.

The chain joins TRBV11-3 to TRBJ2-1; D possibly matches TRBD1 or TRBD2 (5 bases each). The CDR3 is 13 amino acids. The V and J ends lost 4 bases and 8 bases respectively, with 12 bases between them. Looked up from germline, CDR1 is SGHNT and CDR2 is YENEEA. CDR3 sequence reads: CASSSRGMDEQFF. The CDR3 DNA reads TGTGCCAGCAGCTCCCGGGGCATGGATGAGCAGTTCTTC.

V and J are TRBV27 and TRBJ1-6; D unclear. CDR3 length: 14 residues. Germline assignment: CDR1 MNHEY and CDR2 SMNVEV (reference sequence). V lost 6 bases, J lost 5 bases, and 11 bases lay in between. CDR3 coding DNA: TGTGCCAGCAGGGGAGCCCCAAATAATTCACCCCTCCACTTT. As protein: CASRGAPNNSPLHF.

This clone was recorded once. The chain joins TRBV5-6 to TRBJ1-6, with unresolved D. CDR1 SGHDT and CDR2 YYEEEE come from the germline V gene. CDR3 length equals 13 residues. Trimming cost V 0 bases and J 8 bases, with 6 bases left between them. CDR3 sequence reads: CASSLESYSPLHF. CDR3 sequence (DNA): TGTGCCAGCAGCTTGGAGAGCTATTCACCCCTCCACTTT.

J is TRBJ2-1 and V is TRBV7-2; D could derive from TRBD1 or TRBD2 (5 bases each). V gave up 1 base and J gave up 0 bases, with 7 bases separating them. The CDR3 is 15 amino acids. Germline loops: CDR1 SGHTA, CDR2 FQGNSA. Written as DNA, the CDR3 is TGTGCCAGCAGCTTAGAGGGGAGCTCCTACAATGAGCAGTTCTTC. Translating it yields CASSLEGSSYNEQFF.

The chain uses TRBV19 and TRBJ2-1; 9 nucleotides line up with TRBD2. Germline trimming cut 3 bases from V and 4 bases from J; bases unmatched to any gene: 4. Germline CDR1 LNHDA, CDR2 SQIVND (reference sequence). The CDR3 consists of 15 residues. In DNA, the CDR3 is TGTGCCAGTAGTATTGTAGCGGGAGAGTACAATGAGCAGTTCTTC. It yields the protein CASSIVAGEYNEQFF.

The rearrangement links TRBV14 to TRBJ2-5, with D possibly being TRBD1 (6 bases). CDR1 and CDR2 from the germline V gene are SGHDN and FVKESK. V lost 4 bases, J lost 2 bases, and 11 bases lay in between. The CDR3 runs to 14 residues. The DNA for the CDR3 is TGTGCCAGCAGCCCGTCGGACAGTCAAGAGACCCAGTACTTC. Translated: CASSPSDSQETQYF.

J is TRBJ2-5 and V is TRBV6-5, with TRBD2 matching over 8 bases. CDR3 size: 15 residues. With V trimmed by 2 bases and J by 3 bases, 5 bases remained unmatched. Per the germline V gene, CDR1 is MNHEY and CDR2 is SVGAGI. CDR3 sequence reads: CASSYIAGNKETQYF. The DNA of the CDR3 is TGTGCCAGCAGTTACATAGCGGGGAATAAAGAGACCCAGTACTTC.

The genes are TRBV9 and TRBJ2-1; 10 nucleotides line up with TRBD2. Germline CDR1 and CDR2: SGDLS and YYNGEE. This CDR3 is built from 16 residues. V lost 2 bases to trimming and J lost 4 bases; unmatched junction nucleotides: 6. The CDR3 sequence is CASSVALAGSYNEQFF. The CDR3 DNA reads as TGTGCCAGCAGCGTGGCACTAGCGGGGTCATACAATGAGCAGTTCTTC.

This clone was picked up many times. This chain joins TRBV4-3 and TRBJ1-2, with 7 bases lining up with TRBD1. This CDR3 is built from 15 residues. Germline V gene sequence: CDR1 LGHNA, CDR2 YSLEER. Trimming cost V 1 base and J 4 bases; bases outside gene matches: 6. The CDR3 here is CASSQARQGGYGYTF. CDR3 in DNA: TGCGCCAGCAGCCAAGCTAGGCAGGGGGGCTATGGCTACACCTTC.

V usage is TRBV27 and J usage is TRBJ1-2, with a weak D call TRBD1 (5 bases). Germline values: CDR1 MNHEY, CDR2 SMNVEV (reference sequence). Between the trimmed V and J ends, which lost 6 bases and 4 bases, there was a span of 21 bases. The length of the CDR3 is 16 residues. DNA of the CDR3: TGTGCCAGCAGACGTATCCGGGGCACCGGGAGCTATGGCTACACCTTC. Translation: CASRRIRGTGSYGYTF.

This clone occurred once. Other DNA sequences in the same sample also yield this CDR3. This chain joins TRBV4-1 and TRBJ2-7; no definite D call. The CDR3 sequence is 15 residues long. CDR1 and CDR2 from the germline V gene are MGHRA and YSYEKL. With 3 bases removed from V and 6 bases from J, the gap between germline ends came to 18 bases. The DNA for the CDR3 is TGCGCCAGCAGCCAGGGGATCTGGGCCGACGCCGAGCAGTACTTC. It specifies CASSQGIWADAEQYF.

This clone was found a few times. Other DNA sequences in the sample encode the same CDR3. The chain uses TRBV19 and TRBJ1-5; no firm D call. The V gene's germline CDR1 is LNHDA and CDR2 SQIVND (reference sequence). The V gene lost 5 bases and the J gene lost 0 bases, with 2 bases spanning the gap. The CDR3 has 12 amino acids. The CDR3 is CASSGSNQPQHF. Written as DNA, the CDR3 is TGTGCCAGTAGTGGTAGCAATCAGCCCCAGCATTTT.

The chain couples TRBV4-3 to TRBJ2-6; 11 positions agree with TRBD1. This CDR3 comprises 19 residues. V trimming: 0 bases; J trimming: 1 base; junction bases outside the gene matches: 5. Looked up from germline, CDR1 is LGHNA and CDR2 is YSLEER. CDR3 bases: TGCGCCAGCAGCCAAGATTGGGGGACAGGGGGATCTGGGGCCAACGTCCTGACTTTC. This encodes CASSQDWGTGGSGANVLTF.

The chain recombines TRBV11-1 with TRBJ2-4; the match to TRBD2 covers 7 bases. The CDR3 has 16 residues. With V trimmed by 7 bases and J by 0 bases, 9 bases remained unmatched. Germline lookup yields CDR1 SGHAT and CDR2 FQDESV (reference sequence). CDR3 protein: CASTPRGVSAKNIQYF. In nucleotides, the CDR3 is TGTGCCAGCACCCCCCGGGGGGTATCAGCCAAAAACATTCAGTACTTC. The full variable domain, in which reference TRBV11-1 and TRBJ2-4 provide the parts outside the CDR3, is EAEVAQSPRYKITEKSQAVAFWCDPISGHATLYWYRQILGQGPELLVQFQDESVVDDSQLPKDRFSAERLKGVDSTLKIQPAELGDSAMYLCASTPRGVSAKNIQYFGAGTRLSVL.

The chain has TRBV13 and TRBJ1-2; D unclear. Trimming left V 0 bases short and J 2 bases short, with 7 bases between. Germline CDR1 PRHDT, CDR2 FYEKMQ (reference sequence). The CDR3 has 14 residues. The CDR3 region has the DNA TGTGCCAGCAGCTTAGGCGTGGGGAACTATGGCTACACCTTC. Its translation is CASSLGVGNYGYTF.

The rearrangement links TRBV5-1 to TRBJ1-3, with no clear D. The germline V gene encodes CDR1 SGHRS and CDR2 YFSETQ. The V end lost 5 bases, the J end lost 4 bases, and 13 bases lay between the germline ends. The CDR3 contains 14 residues. CDR3 bases: TGCGCCAGCAGTCTAACAGAATTCGGAAACACCATATATTTT. Encoded protein: CASSLTEFGNTIYF.

This chain links TRBV19 with TRBJ1-5; D is possibly TRBD1 (6 bases). This CDR3 contains 15 residues. Trimming removed 8 bases at V and 6 bases at J, with 20 bases between. The V gene's germline CDR1 is LNHDA and CDR2 SQIVND (reference sequence). Here the CDR3 DNA reads TGTGCCAGTCAGCACTTCTCCGGGACAATTCAGCCCCAGCATTTT. Translation gives CASQHFSGTIQPQHF.